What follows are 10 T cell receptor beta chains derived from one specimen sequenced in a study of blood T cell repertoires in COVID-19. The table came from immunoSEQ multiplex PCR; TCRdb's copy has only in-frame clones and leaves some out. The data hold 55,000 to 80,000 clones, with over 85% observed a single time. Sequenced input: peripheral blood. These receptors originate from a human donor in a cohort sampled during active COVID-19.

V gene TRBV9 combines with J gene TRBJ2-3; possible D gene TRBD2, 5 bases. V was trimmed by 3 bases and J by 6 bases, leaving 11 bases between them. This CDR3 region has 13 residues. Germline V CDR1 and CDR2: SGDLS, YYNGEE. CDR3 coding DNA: TGTGCCAGCAGCGGGAGGCAATCTGATACGCAGTATTTT. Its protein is CASSGRQSDTQYF.

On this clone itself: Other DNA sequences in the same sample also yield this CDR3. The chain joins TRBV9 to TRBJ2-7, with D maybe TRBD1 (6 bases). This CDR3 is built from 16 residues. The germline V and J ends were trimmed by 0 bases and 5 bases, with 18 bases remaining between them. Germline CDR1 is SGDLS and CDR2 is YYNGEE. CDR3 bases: TGTGCCAGCAGCGTAGATCAACAGGGAGTGACGCACGAGCAGTACTTC. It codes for CASSVDQQGVTHEQYF.

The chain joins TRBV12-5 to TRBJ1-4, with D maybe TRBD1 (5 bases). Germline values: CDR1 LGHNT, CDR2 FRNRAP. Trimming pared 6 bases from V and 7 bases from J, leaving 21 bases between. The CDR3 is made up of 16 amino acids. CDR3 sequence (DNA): TGTGCTAGTGGCCACCCGGCGGGGGGAGAGGGTGAAAAACTGTTTTTT. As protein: CASGHPAGGEGEKLFF.

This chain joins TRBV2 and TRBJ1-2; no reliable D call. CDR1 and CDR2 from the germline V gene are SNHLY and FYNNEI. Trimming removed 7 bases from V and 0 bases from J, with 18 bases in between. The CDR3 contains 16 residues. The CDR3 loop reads CASTKENPRANYGYTF. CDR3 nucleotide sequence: TGTGCCAGCACGAAGGAGAACCCTCGGGCTAACTATGGCTACACCTTC.

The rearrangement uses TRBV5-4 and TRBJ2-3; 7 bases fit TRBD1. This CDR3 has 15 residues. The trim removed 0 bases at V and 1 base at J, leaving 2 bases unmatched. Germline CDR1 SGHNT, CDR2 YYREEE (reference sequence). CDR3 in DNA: TGTGCCAGCAGCTTGGAGCAGGGGGGCACAGATACGCAGTATTTT. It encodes CASSLEQGGTDTQYF.

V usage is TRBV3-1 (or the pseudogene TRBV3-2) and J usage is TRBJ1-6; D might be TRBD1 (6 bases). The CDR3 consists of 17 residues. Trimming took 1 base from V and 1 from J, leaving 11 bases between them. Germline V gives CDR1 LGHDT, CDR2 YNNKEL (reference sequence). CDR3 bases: TGTGCCAGCAGCCAAGTTGGGGGCAGGTCCTATAATTCACCCCTCCACTTT. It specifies CASSQVGGRSYNSPLHF.

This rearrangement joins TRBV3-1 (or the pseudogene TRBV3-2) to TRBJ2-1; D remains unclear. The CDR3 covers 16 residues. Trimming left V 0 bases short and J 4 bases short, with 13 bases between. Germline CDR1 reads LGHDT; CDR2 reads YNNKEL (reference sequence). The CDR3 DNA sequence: TGTGCCAGCAGCCAAGATGAAACAGCTTCGTACAATGAGCAGTTCTTC. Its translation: CASSQDETASYNEQFF.

The CDR3 region is CASSGGRGYEQFF. The CDR3 DNA reads as TGTGCCAGCAGCGGAGGAAGGGGGTATGAGCAGTTCTTC. The chain combines TRBV5-5 with TRBJ2-1, with D possibly TRBD1 on 6 matching bases. Germline CDR1 and CDR2: SGHKS and YYEKEE (reference sequence). Trimming pared 4 bases from V and 8 bases from J, leaving 13 bases between. The CDR3 consists of 13 residues.

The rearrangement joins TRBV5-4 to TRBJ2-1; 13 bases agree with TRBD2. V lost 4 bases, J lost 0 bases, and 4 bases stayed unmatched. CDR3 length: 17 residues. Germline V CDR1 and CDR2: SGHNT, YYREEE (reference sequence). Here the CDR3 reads CASSRLAGGLSYNEQFF. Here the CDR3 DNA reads TGTGCCAGCAGCAGACTAGCGGGAGGCCTCTCCTACAATGAGCAGTTCTTC.

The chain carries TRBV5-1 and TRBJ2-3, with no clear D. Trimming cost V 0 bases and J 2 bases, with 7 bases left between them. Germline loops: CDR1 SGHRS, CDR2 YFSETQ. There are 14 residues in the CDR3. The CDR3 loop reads CASSLGSNTDTQYF. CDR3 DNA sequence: TGCGCCAGCAGCTTGGGTTCAAACACAGATACGCAGTATTTT.